The 20 T cell receptor beta chains given below trace back to one sample, sequenced in a study of cytomegalovirus exposure and HLA in healthy donors. The PCR employed 60 Vbeta primers together with 13 Jbeta primers. TCRdb keeps only in-frame clones here, not all; method: immunoSEQ multiplex PCR. The sample contains about 230,000 clones, approximately 78% of which appear only once. The sequenced sample was PBMCs. The receptors were sampled from a boy aged 5-17 years in good health and CMV-seronegative.

This clone was observed a handful of times. The chain has TRBV30 and TRBJ2-1, with 10 nucleotides matching TRBD2. Looked up from germline, CDR1 is GTSNPN and CDR2 is SVGIG (reference sequence). Trimming removed 3 bases from V and 3 bases from J; junction bases left unmatched: 8. The CDR3 contains 16 residues. The CDR3 protein is CAWRAVAGGFYNEQFF. CDR3 DNA sequence: TGTGCCTGGAGGGCAGTAGCGGGGGGTTTCTACAATGAGCAGTTCTTC.

V and J are TRBV30 and TRBJ1-3; no firm D call. V was pared by 0 bases and J by 3 bases, with 3 bases between. This CDR3 is built from 12 residues. Germline CDR1 and CDR2: GTSNPN and SVGIG (reference sequence). CDR3 sequence: CAWSVGGNTIYF. CDR3 DNA: TGTGCCTGGAGTGTCGGTGGAAACACCATATATTTT.

This clone is a singleton in its sample. This chain joins TRBV9 and TRBJ1-5; D unresolved. Trimming took 0 bases from V and 6 from J, leaving 10 bases between them. Germline V lookup: CDR1 SGDLS, CDR2 YYNGEE. The CDR3 consists of 14 residues. CDR3 protein: CASSVEGGTQPQHF. DNA for the CDR3: TGTGCCAGCAGCGTAGAGGGAGGTACTCAGCCCCAGCATTTT.

This chain joins TRBV19 and TRBJ2-7; 8 bases are a match to TRBD1. Germline V lookup: CDR1 LNHDA, CDR2 SQIVND (reference sequence). V trimming: 11 bases; J trimming: 1 base; junction bases outside the gene matches: 13. The CDR3 loop spans 15 amino acids. Written as DNA, the CDR3 is TGTGCCTGCAGACAGGGGTATAGTGAGTCCTACGAGCAGTACTTC. Translating gives CACRQGYSESYEQYF.

This clone was seen a few times. The genes are TRBV15 and TRBJ2-5; 9 bases align to TRBD2. Trimming removed 0 bases from V and 5 bases from J; junction bases left unmatched: 7. Germline V gene data show CDR1 as LNHNV and CDR2 as YYDKDF (reference sequence). The CDR3 has 16 residues. Here the CDR3 reads CATSRDVREGPETQYF. Written as DNA, the CDR3 is TGTGCCACCAGCAGAGATGTGCGGGAGGGCCCCGAGACCCAGTACTTC.

A remark on this clone: The sample holds other DNA sequences that translate to the same CDR3. The rearrangement uses TRBV19 and TRBJ1-2; D is unclear. The germline gives CDR1 LNHDA, CDR2 SQIVND (reference sequence). The CDR3 is 13 residues long. Deletions cut 5 bases from V and 6 bases from J, with 13 bases between. In DNA, the CDR3 is TGTGCCAGTAGTGTTACTCCAGGCGATGGCTACACCTTC. Translated, it gives CASSVTPGDGYTF.

The chain combines TRBV6-6 with TRBJ1-1; a weak D match, TRBD1 (6 bases). This CDR3 spans 14 amino acids. The germline V gene encodes CDR1 MNHNY and CDR2 SVGAGI (reference sequence). V gave up 6 bases and J gave up 6 bases, with 17 bases separating them. The CDR3 DNA reads as TGTGCCAGCAGAACAGGGCCTTCGTCTTCTGAAGCTTTCTTT. Its translation is CASRTGPSSSEAFF.

The chain combines TRBV15 with TRBJ2-5, with TRBD1 identical over 10 bases. The V gene's germline CDR1 is LNHNV and CDR2 YYDKDF (reference sequence). V shed 5 bases and J 5 bases; nucleotides not matched to a gene: 8. CDR3 length equals 15 residues. Here the CDR3 DNA reads TGTGCCACCAGCCGGGACAGGGGTCTCGGGGAGACCCAGTACTTC. Translation gives CATSRDRGLGETQYF.

The table lists this clone with a few counts. The chain carries TRBV4-1 and TRBJ2-6; 8 bases map to TRBD1. Germline-derived CDR1 and CDR2 are MGHRA and YSYEKL. This CDR3 region has 21 residues. V lost 0 bases and J lost 2; bases outside the gene matches: 15. CDR3 DNA sequence: TGCGCCAGCAGCCAAGATATGAGACAGGGGTGGTACAAAACTGGGGCCAACGTCCTGACTTTC. Amino acids: CASSQDMRQGWYKTGANVLTF.

This chain connects TRBV13 to TRBJ2-1; D is perhaps TRBD1 (7 bases). Trimming shortened V by 2 bases and J by 0 bases, and 14 bases separated the two germline ends. CDR3 size: 17 residues. Per the germline V gene, CDR1 is PRHDT and CDR2 is FYEKMQ (reference sequence). As DNA, the CDR3 is TGTGCCAGCAGCTTACTAAGGGGGCGGGGCTCCTACAATGAGCAGTTCTTC. This codes for CASSLLRGRGSYNEQFF.

This clone was detected a few times. The chain has TRBV5-4 and TRBJ2-7; 8 nucleotides line up with TRBD1. Germline assignment: CDR1 SGHNT and CDR2 YYREEE (reference sequence). This CDR3 region has 15 residues. V lost 4 bases to trimming and J lost 3 bases; unmatched junction nucleotides: 9. The CDR3 region has the DNA TGTGCCAGCAGCCCAACCGGGACAGGAGACTACGAGCAGTACTTC. Its protein product is CASSPTGTGDYEQYF.

The rearrangement uses TRBV4-1 and TRBJ2-5; TRBD1 agrees at 10 bases. The end of the DNA aligns better with TRBJ2-7, so the J call may be wrong. Germline V gives CDR1 MGHRA, CDR2 YSYEKL. The CDR3 contains 15 residues. CDR3 protein: CASRNRDRGSYEQYF. The CDR3 nucleotides read TGCGCCAGCAGAAACCGGGACAGGGGCTCCTACGAGCAGTACTTC.

This clone has just a few counts. J is TRBJ1-5 and V is TRBV10-3; no clear D gene. The CDR3 has 13 amino acids. The germline gives CDR1 ENHRY, CDR2 SYGVKD. V gave up 10 bases and J gave up 0 bases, with 10 bases separating them. The CDR3 sequence is CATRRDSNQPQHF. DNA for the CDR3: TGTGCCACCCGACGGGATAGCAATCAGCCCCAGCATTTT.

The chain joins TRBV29-1 to TRBJ1-6; a possible D gene is TRBD1 (6 bases). Germline V lookup: CDR1 SQVTM, CDR2 ANQGSEA. The CDR3 loop spans 14 amino acids. V was clipped by 0 bases and J by 9 bases, with 12 bases between them. The CDR3 nucleotides read TGCAGCGTTGAAGAGGGGGCGATTGGTTCACCCCTCCACTTT. Its protein product is CSVEEGAIGSPLHF.

The V and J genes are TRBV6-1 and TRBJ2-4; TRBD2 might be the D (6 bases). This CDR3 is built from 15 residues. V was trimmed by 0 bases and J by 11 bases, leaving 17 bases between them. The V gene's germline CDR1 is MNHNS and CDR2 SASEGT. The CDR3 region is CASSEAHRGNEVQYF. DNA of the CDR3: TGTGCCAGCAGTGAAGCGCATCGGGGGAACGAGGTTCAGTACTTC.

V usage is TRBV12-5 and J usage is TRBJ1-1; D is unresolved. The V and J ends lost 3 bases and 1 base respectively, with 6 bases between them. The length of the CDR3 is 13 residues. The germline V gene has CDR1 LGHNT and CDR2 FRNRAP. Here the CDR3 reads CASGFGENTEAFF. The CDR3, as DNA: TGTGCTAGTGGTTTCGGGGAGAACACTGAAGCTTTCTTT.

About this clone: This specimen includes other DNA sequences encoding the same CDR3. V and J are TRBV5-1 and TRBJ2-5; D is possibly TRBD1 (5 bases). V was cut by 0 bases and J by 5 bases, with 8 bases left in between. Germline CDR1 SGHRS, CDR2 YFSETQ. The CDR3 spans 13 residues. The CDR3 DNA sequence: TGCGCCAGCAGCTTGGAAGGGGCGGAGACCCAGTACTTC. Its translation is CASSLEGAETQYF.

This clone was seen a handful of times. The rearrangement uses TRBV11-2 and TRBJ1-1; possibly TRBD1 for D (6 bases). Germline values: CDR1 SGHAT, CDR2 FQNNGV. The CDR3 is made up of 16 amino acids. Trimming stripped 4 bases from V and 5 bases from J, with 20 bases between. The CDR3 sequence is CASSSGPGGARTEAFF. CDR3 in DNA: TGTGCCAGCAGCTCTGGTCCGGGGGGCGCGAGGACTGAAGCTTTCTTT. Drawing the rest from reference TRBV11-2 and TRBJ1-1, the complete variable domain is EAGVAQSPRYKIIEKRQSVAFWCNPISGHATLYWYQQILGQGPKLLIQFQNNGVVDDSQLPKDRFSAERLKGVDSTLKIQPAKLEDSAVYLCASSSGPGGARTEAFFGQGTRLTVV.

The V and J genes are TRBV7-9 and TRBJ1-2, with D unclear. V lost 5 bases to trimming and J lost 8 bases, with 9 bases between them. Germline lookup yields CDR1 SEHNR and CDR2 FQNEAQ (reference sequence). The CDR3 loop spans 11 amino acids. CDR3 coding DNA: TGTGCCAGCAGCCGGGGAGAGGGCTACACCTTC. It is translated as CASSRGEGYTF. The whole variable domain, filled in from reference TRBV7-9 and TRBJ1-2, reads DTGVSQNPRHKITKRGQNVTFRCDPISEHNRLYWYRQTLGQGPEFLTYFQNEAQLEKSRLLSDRFSAERPKGSFSTLEIQRTEQGDSAMYLCASSRGEGYTFGSGTRLTVV.

The chain recombines TRBV7-9 with TRBJ1-1, with D possibly being TRBD1 (6 bases). The length of the CDR3 is 14 residues. In germline, CDR1 is SEHNR, CDR2 FQNEAQ (reference sequence). With 7 bases removed from V and 0 bases from J, the gap between germline ends came to 12 bases. Written as DNA, the CDR3 is TGTGCCAGCACAACAGGGACCTTGAACACTGAAGCTTTCTTT. Protein product: CASTTGTLNTEAFF.